This is a list of T cell receptor beta chains from one sample in a study of blood T cell repertoires in COVID-19. Generated by immunoSEQ multiplex PCR, the TCRdb table keeps only in-frame clones and is missing some. This sample carries about 230,000 clones, roughly 79% of them seen once, and the ten largest clones take 7.5%. Sequencing used peripheral blood. Every receptor here comes from a woman older than 75 with COVID-19, enrolled during active disease. CDR3s include the opening cysteine and the closing phenylalanine or tryptophan. D genes are given only for firm matches. Size tells how often a clone was seen (once, few, many) or the class of an expanded clone, and some rows leave it out.

clone size	V gene	D gene	J gene	CDR3 protein	CDR3 DNA
-	TRBV3-1/TRBV3-2	-	TRBJ1-3	CASSFDSSGNTIYF	TGTGCCAGCAGCTTTGACAGCTCTGGAAACACCATATATTTT
-	TRBV4-1	-	TRBJ1-6	CASSQKGNQDTYNSPLHF	TGCGCCAGCAGCCAAAAGGGGAATCAGGACACCTATAATTCACCCCTCCACTTT
-	TRBV5-1	-	TRBJ1-2	CASSLDPAGLCTF	TGCGCCAGCAGCTTGGATCCGGCAGGGTTGTGCACCTTC
-	TRBV2	-	TRBJ1-2	CASRGGGEVGYTF	TGTGCCAGCAGGGGGGGAGGGGAGGTTGGCTACACCTTC
-	TRBV12-3/TRBV12-4	-	TRBJ2-1	CASTPQLYNEQFF	TGTGCCAGCACCCCTCAACTTTACAATGAGCAGTTCTTC
-	TRBV28	TRBD2	TRBJ2-7	CASSFRGGGLYF	TGTGCCAGCAGTTTCCGGGGGGGAGGGTTGTACTTC
-	TRBV3-1/TRBV3-2	-	TRBJ1-2	CASSRQKTGYTF	TGTGCCAGCAGCCGACAGAAGACTGGCTACACCTTC
-	TRBV7-2	-	TRBJ1-5	CASSPGHLNQPQHF	TGTGCCAGCAGCCCGGGACACTTAAATCAGCCCCAGCATTTT
-	TRBV28	-	TRBJ1-5	CASSFGSNQPQHF	TGTGCCAGCAGTTTCGGGTCGAATCAGCCCCAGCATTTT
few	TRBV5-4	-	TRBJ2-1	CASGTTSFDEQFF	TGTGCCAGCGGGACGACTAGTTTCGATGAGCAGTTCTTC
-	TRBV7-8	-	TRBJ1-1	CASSRGNGNTEAFF	TGTGCCAGCAGCCGCGGGAACGGGAACACTGAAGCTTTCTTT
-	TRBV10-1	TRBD1	TRBJ1-4	CASRVPGQGANEKLFF	TGCGCCAGCAGAGTCCCGGGACAGGGGGCTAATGAAAAACTGTTTTTT
-	TRBV7-9	-	TRBJ1-1	CASSSTGQKNTEAFF	TGTGCCAGCAGCTCCACCGGACAGAAGAACACTGAAGCTTTCTTT
-	TRBV5-1	-	TRBJ2-1	CASSLVWLAGDNEQFF	TGCGCCAGCAGCTTGGTTTGGTTAGCAGGGGATAATGAGCAGTTCTTC
few	TRBV5-4	TRBD1	TRBJ1-4	CASSSRDRGEKLFF	TGTGCCAGCAGCTCCCGGGACAGGGGTGAAAAACTGTTTTTT
-	TRBV19	-	TRBJ2-1	CASRVGGSYNEQFF	TGTGCCAGTAGAGTCGGGGGCTCCTACAATGAGCAGTTCTTC
-	TRBV11-2	TRBD2	TRBJ2-7	CASSLAGAGGTRAYEQYF	TGTGCCAGCAGCCTCGCCGGGGCTGGGGGGACTAGAGCGTACGAGCAGTACTTC
-	TRBV5-6	TRBD2	TRBJ2-5	CASSQLESGGLETQYF	TGTGCCAGCAGCCAGTTAGAAAGCGGGGGTTTAGAGACCCAGTACTTC
-	TRBV7-2	TRBD1	TRBJ1-1	CASSLQGALSTEAFF	TGTGCCAGCAGCTTGCAGGGGGCCCTCAGTACTGAAGCTTTCTTT
-	TRBV6-5	TRBD2	TRBJ2-1	CASSFQLAGIDEQFF	TGTGCCAGCAGTTTCCAACTAGCGGGGATCGATGAGCAGTTCTTC
-	TRBV15	-	TRBJ1-1	CATSRKNGQQEAFF	TGTGCCACCAGCAGAAAAAACGGACAGCAAGAAGCTTTCTTT
-	TRBV2	TRBD2	TRBJ2-5	CASRGTLAGWGETQYF	TGTGCCAGCAGGGGGACTCTAGCGGGGTGGGGAGAGACCCAGTACTTC
-	TRBV18	TRBD1	TRBJ2-2	CASSPRDRESGELFF	TGTGCCAGCTCACCTCGGGACAGGGAGTCCGGGGAGCTGTTTTTT
-	TRBV28	-	TRBJ2-2	CASSRQGTGELFF	TGTGCCAGCAGTCGCCAGGGGACCGGGGAGCTGTTTTTT
-	TRBV7-2	TRBD1	TRBJ2-7	CASSLVPRDRVFSYEQYF	TGTGCCAGCAGCTTAGTACCACGGGACAGAGTTTTCTCCTACGAGCAGTACTTC
-	TRBV5-1	-	TRBJ1-1	CASSFGPGSTEAFF	TGCGCCAGCAGCTTTGGACCGGGGAGCACTGAAGCTTTCTTT
few	TRBV4-3	-	TRBJ2-1	CASSQEGGPASSYNEQFF	TGCGCCAGCAGCCAAGAAGGAGGGCCGGCCAGCTCCTACAATGAGCAGTTCTTC
-	TRBV27	-	TRBJ1-5	CASSTWTSPFRNQPQHF	TGTGCCAGCAGTACATGGACATCTCCTTTTCGCAATCAGCCCCAGCATTTT
few	TRBV6-1	-	TRBJ1-1	CASGQPGEAFF	TGTGCCAGCGGGCAACCAGGTGAAGCTTTCTTT
-	TRBV5-1	TRBD1	TRBJ2-7	CASSLGRTGGHEQYF	TGCGCCAGCAGCTTGGGTAGGACAGGGGGCCACGAGCAGTACTTC
-	TRBV12-5	-	TRBJ1-2	CASGLSDIVYGYTF	TGTGCTAGTGGTTTGTCTGATATAGTCTATGGCTACACCTTC